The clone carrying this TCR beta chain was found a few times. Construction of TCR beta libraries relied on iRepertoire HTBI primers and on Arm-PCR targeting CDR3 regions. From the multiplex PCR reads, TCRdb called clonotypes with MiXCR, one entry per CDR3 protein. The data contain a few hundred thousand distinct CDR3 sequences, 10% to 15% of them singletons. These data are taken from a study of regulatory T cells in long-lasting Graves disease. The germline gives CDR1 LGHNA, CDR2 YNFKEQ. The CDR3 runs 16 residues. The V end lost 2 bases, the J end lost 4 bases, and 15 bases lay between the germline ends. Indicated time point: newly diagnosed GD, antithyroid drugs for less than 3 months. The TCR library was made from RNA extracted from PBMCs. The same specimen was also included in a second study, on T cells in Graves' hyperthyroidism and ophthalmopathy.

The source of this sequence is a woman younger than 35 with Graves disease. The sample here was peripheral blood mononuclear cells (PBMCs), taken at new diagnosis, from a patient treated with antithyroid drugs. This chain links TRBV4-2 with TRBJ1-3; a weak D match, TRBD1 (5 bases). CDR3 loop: CASSQKFRDPGNTIYF. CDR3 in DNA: TGTGCCAGCAGCCAAAAATTCCGGGACCCAGGAAACACCATATATTTT.